These T cell receptor beta chains were read from a single sample in a study of blood T cell repertoires in COVID-19. Sequencing used immunoSEQ multiplex PCR; TCRdb keeps in-frame clones, though not all of them. The data contain about 200,000 clones, 92% of them seen just once; the ten biggest clones take up 1% to 1.5%. Sequencing used peripheral blood. The receptor set was obtained from a man aged 30 to 39 with acute or convalescent COVID-19. The CDR3 runs from the conserved cysteine through the conserved F or W. A D gene is named only where the DNA matches it firmly. Clone size is not always given. Where it is, it says once, few, many or a class for expanded clones.

d_call,clone_size,j_call,v_call,cdr3_nt,cdr3_aa
.,.,TRBJ1-2,TRBV30,TGTGCCTGGAGGGGGAAGGGGAGGGAGTCCTATGGCTACACCTTC,CAWRGKGRESYGYTF
TRBD1,.,TRBJ1-2,TRBV30,TGTGCCTGGACATATGGGCAGGACAGGGGGTACGAACACTATGGCTACACCTTC,CAWTYGQDRGYEHYGYTF
TRBD2,.,TRBJ2-3,TRBV7-2,TGTGCCAGCAGCCCGCCTGGGACTAGCGCCACAGATACGCAGTATTTT,CASSPPGTSATDTQYF
.,.,TRBJ1-2,TRBV28,TGTGCCAGCAGTCTAGCGGAAAGGCTAATCTATGGCTACACCTTC,CASSLAERLIYGYTF
.,.,TRBJ2-3,TRBV7-2,TGTGCCAGCAGCTTGTACACCGGGACTTCCACCACAGATACGCAGTATTTT,CASSLYTGTSTTDTQYF
TRBD1,.,TRBJ2-7,TRBV5-1,TGCGCCAGCAGCCCCGGGACAGCCTCTTCCTATTACGAGCAGTACTTC,CASSPGTASSYYEQYF
.,.,TRBJ1-2,TRBV29-1,TGCAGCGTCTTTGGGCAGGCGGGGTACTATGGCTACACCTTC,CSVFGQAGYYGYTF
.,.,TRBJ1-2,TRBV28,TGTGCCAGCGAGGGGGAGACAGTATTTGGCTACACCTTC,CASEGETVFGYTF
TRBD1,.,TRBJ1-3,TRBV9,TGTGCCAGCAGCCTCTCGTGGACAGGGTTTGAGAACACCATATATTTT,CASSLSWTGFENTIYF
.,.,TRBJ1-2,TRBV25-1,TGTGCCAGCAGTGAACAGGTCGGAGGCTACACCTTC,CASSEQVGGYTF
.,.,TRBJ2-7,TRBV9,TGTGCCAGCAGCGTACGCGGGGTCTCCTACGAGCAGTACTTC,CASSVRGVSYEQYF
.,.,TRBJ2-3,TRBV27,TGTGCCAGCAGTTTTTTCCCGGATACGCAGTATTTT,CASSFFPDTQYF
.,.,TRBJ2-3,TRBV24-1,TGTGCCACCAGTGATTCCGACAGGGAGGCACGAGATACGCAGTATTTT,CATSDSDREARDTQYF
.,.,TRBJ2-1,TRBV28,TGTGCCAGCAGTCTTCCAGAACGCGAGCAGTTCTTC,CASSLPEREQFF
TRBD2,.,TRBJ2-2,TRBV10-2,TGCGCCAGCAGACGTACTAGCGGGGGGAACGGGGAGCTGTTTTTT,CASRRTSGGNGELFF
TRBD2,.,TRBJ2-3,TRBV19,TGTGCCAGTAGTATGGGACTAGCGCCAGATACGCAGTATTTT,CASSMGLAPDTQYF
.,once,TRBJ1-5,TRBV5-5,TGTGCCAGCAGCAGACAGGTTTCCCAACAGCCCCAGCATTTT,CASSRQVSQQPQHF
TRBD1,.,TRBJ1-4,TRBV28,TGTGCCAGCAGTTTCTCCGGACAGGGGTCGAGTGAAAAACTGTTTTTT,CASSFSGQGSSEKLFF
TRBD1,many,TRBJ1-2,TRBV11-2,TGTGCCAGCAGCTTAGACAGGGGGCGCGGCTACACCTTC,CASSLDRGRGYTF
.,.,TRBJ2-1,TRBV29-1,TGCAGCGTTGAAGGGGGGACATTTTACAATGAGCAGTTCTTC,CSVEGGTFYNEQFF
TRBD1,.,TRBJ2-6,TRBV7-6,TGTGCCAGCAGCCCCGGGACAGGGGTTTCTGGGGCCAACGTCCTGACTTTC,CASSPGTGVSGANVLTF
TRBD2,.,TRBJ2-7,TRBV24-1,TGTGCCACCCCTTCAGGAAATAGCGGGCTGGACGAGCAGTACTTC,CATPSGNSGLDEQYF
.,few,TRBJ1-3,TRBV5-6,TGTGCCAGCAGCTTGGCCCCGCAGGATACTGGAAACACCATATATTTT,CASSLAPQDTGNTIYF
.,.,TRBJ1-2,TRBV15,TGTGCCACCAGCACCCGGACCTCTGGGGGCTCTGGCTACACCTTC,CATSTRTSGGSGYTF
.,.,TRBJ1-1,TRBV9,TGTGCCAGCAGCGTCCGGGACACGAAGAACACTGAAGCTTTCTTT,CASSVRDTKNTEAFF
TRBD2,.,TRBJ2-2,TRBV28,TGTGCCAGCATATTGGGGGGGATCCTCGGCACCGGGGAGCTGTTTTTT,CASILGGILGTGELFF
TRBD2,.,TRBJ2-2,TRBV9,TGTGCCAGCAGCGGCCGATTAGCGGGAGCGAACACCGGGGAGCTGTTTTTT,CASSGRLAGANTGELFF
TRBD2,many,TRBJ2-7,TRBV29-1,TGCAGCGTTGGGGGGCTAGCGGGAGCGAACCCTGCCTACGAGCAGTACTTC,CSVGGLAGANPAYEQYF
.,once,TRBJ2-1,TRBV2,TGTGCCAGCAGTGCGGTATTAGCGCACACTAATGAGCAGTTCTTC,CASSAVLAHTNEQFF
.,.,TRBJ1-2,TRBV5-5,TGTGCCAGCAGCGTAGATAGGCAGGGCAACTATGGCTACACCTTC,CASSVDRQGNYGYTF
TRBD2,once,TRBJ2-1,TRBV7-6,TGTGCCAGCACTGAAAACTGGGGGGGACTAGCGGGAGCGTCGAGCTCCTACAATGAGCAGTTCTTC,CASTENWGGLAGASSSYNEQFF
TRBD2,.,TRBJ2-3,TRBV23-1,TGCGCCAGACCGGGGGGTGCAGGAGATACGCAGTATTTT,CARPGGAGDTQYF
TRBD1,.,TRBJ2-7,TRBV29-1,TGCAGCGTTCGGCAGGGGGATTACGAGCAGTACTTC,CSVRQGDYEQYF
.,.,TRBJ1-4,TRBV7-9,TGTGCCAGCAGCCCTAAGCCAGGGCAGGATGGAAAACTGTTTTTT,CASSPKPGQDGKLFF
TRBD1,.,TRBJ1-1,TRBV6-5,TGTGCCAGCAGTTACGATTGGACAGGAGGAGTCACTGAAGCTTTCTTT,CASSYDWTGGVTEAFF
.,.,TRBJ2-7,TRBV5-1,TGCGCCAGCAGCTTGGACCTCAGCGAGCAGTACTTC,CASSLDLSEQYF
.,.,TRBJ2-1,TRBV7-8,TGTGCCAGCAGCCATTTAGCGGTGGCAGTCTACAATGAGCAGTTCTTC,CASSHLAVAVYNEQFF
.,.,TRBJ1-4,TRBV30,TGTGCCTGGAGAGAGGGAGATGAAAAACTGTTTTTT,CAWREGDEKLFF
.,.,TRBJ1-5,TRBV30,TGTGCCTGGAGCTGGGGAACTGGCGGGACCCAGCATTTT,CAWSWGTGGTQHF
TRBD1,.,TRBJ2-7,TRBV29-1,TGCAGCGTTGTCGGGACAGAACTCTACTACGAGCAGTACTTC,CSVVGTELYYEQYF
.,.,TRBJ1-6,TRBV5-6,TGTGCCAGCAGCTCGGACAACAGTAGAAGCTCCTATAATTCACCCCTCCACTTT,CASSSDNSRSSYNSPLHF
.,.,TRBJ1-6,TRBV7-9,TGTGCCAGCAGCTTGGGGCAACTGGGGATGGGGAACTCACCCCTCCACTTT,CASSLGQLGMGNSPLHF
TRBD1,.,TRBJ2-7,TRBV6-5,TGTGCCAGCAGGCATCAGGGACAGGGGGCTTACGAGCAGTACTTC,CASRHQGQGAYEQYF
TRBD2,.,TRBJ2-2,TRBV28,TGTGCCAGCAGGGGGACTAGCGGCTACACCGGGGAGCTGTTTTTT,CASRGTSGYTGELFF
.,.,TRBJ1-3,TRBV6-5,TGTGCCAGCAGTTTGATGGCAACTAGCGCTGGAAACACCATATATTTT,CASSLMATSAGNTIYF
TRBD1,.,TRBJ2-3,TRBV15,TGTGCCGCCAAGACAGGGCGCACAGATACGCAGTATTTT,CAAKTGRTDTQYF
TRBD2,.,TRBJ2-1,TRBV6-2/TRBV6-3,TGTGCCAGCAGCCCCCGGATAGCGGGTAGGAATGAGCAGTTCTTC,CASSPRIAGRNEQFF
.,.,TRBJ2-3,TRBV15,TGTGCCACCAGCAGACCAGGGAGTAGCGGCGGAGATACGCAGTATTTT,CATSRPGSSGGDTQYF
TRBD2,.,TRBJ2-5,TRBV4-1,TGCGCCAGCAGCCAAGCTGCTTCGGGGGGGAGGGAGACCCAGTACTTC,CASSQAASGGRETQYF
.,.,TRBJ2-1,TRBV4-1,TGCGCCAGCAGCCAAGAAAGGCATGGCCGACCGGGCAATGAGCAGTTCTTC,CASSQERHGRPGNEQFF
TRBD1,.,TRBJ1-1,TRBV5-1,TGCGCCAGCAGCTTGCCCGGAACAGGGGGCACTGAAGCTTTCTTT,CASSLPGTGGTEAFF
.,.,TRBJ1-6,TRBV5-1,TGCGCCAGCAGCCGAACAGGGAGGGACGGTAATAATTCACCCCTCCACTTT,CASSRTGRDGNNSPLHF
.,.,TRBJ1-5,TRBV19,TGTGCCAGTAGTATCGCAGATCAGCCCCAGCATTTT,CASSIADQPQHF
.,once,TRBJ2-7,TRBV6-7,TGTGCCAGCAGTTACTCTACCCTTGGACAGAATGTGGGGCAGTACTTC,CASSYSTLGQNVGQYF
.,.,TRBJ1-2,TRBV2,TGTGCCAGCACCCGCAGGGGCAACTTCTATGGCTACACCTTC,CASTRRGNFYGYTF
TRBD1,.,TRBJ2-7,TRBV2,TGTGCCAGCAGTGTGACAGGGGGGCAGTACTTC,CASSVTGGQYF
TRBD1,.,TRBJ1-1,TRBV28,TGTGCCAGCAGTTTAGGGGACAGGGGATACACTGAAGCTTTCTTT,CASSLGDRGYTEAFF
.,.,TRBJ2-6,TRBV9,TGTGCCAGCAGCGTAGCGGGGAGGGGGACCTCTGGGGCCAACGTCCTGACTTTC,CASSVAGRGTSGANVLTF
.,.,TRBJ1-5,TRBV30,TGTGCCTGGAGTGCAGACCGATCGGACAGCAGCAATCAGCCCCAGCATTTT,CAWSADRSDSSNQPQHF